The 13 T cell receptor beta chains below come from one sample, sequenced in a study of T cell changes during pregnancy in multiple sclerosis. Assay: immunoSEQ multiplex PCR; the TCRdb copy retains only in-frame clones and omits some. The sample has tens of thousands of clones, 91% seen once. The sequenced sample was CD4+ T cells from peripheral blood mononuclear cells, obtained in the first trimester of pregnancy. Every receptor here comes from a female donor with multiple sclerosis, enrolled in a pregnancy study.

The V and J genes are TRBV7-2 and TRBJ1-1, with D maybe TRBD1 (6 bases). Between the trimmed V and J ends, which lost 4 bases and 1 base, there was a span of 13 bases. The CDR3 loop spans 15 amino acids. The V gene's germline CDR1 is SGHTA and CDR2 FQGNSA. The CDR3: CASSSMGHPNTEAFF. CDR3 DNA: TGTGCCAGCAGCTCGATGGGACACCCGAACACTGAAGCTTTCTTT.

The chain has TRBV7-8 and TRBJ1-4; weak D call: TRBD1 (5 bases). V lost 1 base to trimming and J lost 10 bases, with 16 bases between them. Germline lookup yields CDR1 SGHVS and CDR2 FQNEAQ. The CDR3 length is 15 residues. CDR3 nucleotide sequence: TGTGCCAGCAGCTTAGTAGACAGCGCCCCACGAAAACTGTTTTTT. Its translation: CASSLVDSAPRKLFF. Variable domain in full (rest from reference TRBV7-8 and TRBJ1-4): GAGVSQSPRYKVAKRGQDVALRCDPISGHVSLFWYQQALGQGPEFLTYFQNEAQLDKSGLPSDRFFAERPEGSVSTLKIQRTQQEDSAVYLCASSLVDSAPRKLFFGSGTQLSVL.

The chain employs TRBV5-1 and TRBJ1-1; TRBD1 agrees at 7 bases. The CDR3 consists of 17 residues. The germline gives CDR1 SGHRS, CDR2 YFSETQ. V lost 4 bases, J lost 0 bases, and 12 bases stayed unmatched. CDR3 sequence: CASSVGEGADLNTEAFF. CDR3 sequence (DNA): TGCGCCAGCAGCGTTGGAGAGGGGGCGGATTTGAACACTGAAGCTTTCTTT.

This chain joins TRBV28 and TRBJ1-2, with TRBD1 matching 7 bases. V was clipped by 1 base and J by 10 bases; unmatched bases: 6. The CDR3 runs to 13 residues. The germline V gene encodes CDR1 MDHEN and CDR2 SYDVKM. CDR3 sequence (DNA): TGTGCCAGCAGTTTATCGACAGGGAGGTCCTACACCTTC. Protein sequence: CASSLSTGRSYTF.

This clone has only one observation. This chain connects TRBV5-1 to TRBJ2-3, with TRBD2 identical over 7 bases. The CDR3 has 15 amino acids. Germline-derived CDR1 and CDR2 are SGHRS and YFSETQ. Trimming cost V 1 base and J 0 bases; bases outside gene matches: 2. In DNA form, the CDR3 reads TGCGCCAGCAGCTTGATCGGGGGGAGCACAGATACGCAGTATTTT. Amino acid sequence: CASSLIGGSTDTQYF.

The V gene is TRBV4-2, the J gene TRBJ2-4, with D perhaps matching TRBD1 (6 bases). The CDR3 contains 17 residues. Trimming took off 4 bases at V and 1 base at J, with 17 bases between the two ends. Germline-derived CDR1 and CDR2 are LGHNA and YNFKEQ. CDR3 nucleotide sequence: TGTGCCAGCAGCCCGCCCCAGGGGCGCGGGGCCAAAAACATTCAGTACTTC. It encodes CASSPPQGRGAKNIQYF.

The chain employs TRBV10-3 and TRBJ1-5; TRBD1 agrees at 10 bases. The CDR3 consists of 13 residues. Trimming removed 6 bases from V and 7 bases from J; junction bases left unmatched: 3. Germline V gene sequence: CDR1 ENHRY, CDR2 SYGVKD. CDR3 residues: CAISPDRGQPQHF. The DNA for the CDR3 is TGTGCCATCAGCCCGGACAGGGGGCAGCCCCAGCATTTT.

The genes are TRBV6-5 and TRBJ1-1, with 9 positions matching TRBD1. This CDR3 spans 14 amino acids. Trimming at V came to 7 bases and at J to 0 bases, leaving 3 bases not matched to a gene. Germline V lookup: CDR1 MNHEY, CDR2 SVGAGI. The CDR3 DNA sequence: TGTGCCAGCAATCGGGACAGGGTGAACACTGAAGCTTTCTTT. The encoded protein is CASNRDRVNTEAFF.

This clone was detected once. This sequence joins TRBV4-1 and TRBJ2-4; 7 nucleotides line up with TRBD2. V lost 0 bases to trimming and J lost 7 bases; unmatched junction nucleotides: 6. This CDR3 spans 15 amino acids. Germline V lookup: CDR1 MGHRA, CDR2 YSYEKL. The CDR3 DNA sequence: TGCGCCAGCAGCCAAGATTTCGGGGGAGGGAACATTCAGTACTTC. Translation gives CASSQDFGGGNIQYF.

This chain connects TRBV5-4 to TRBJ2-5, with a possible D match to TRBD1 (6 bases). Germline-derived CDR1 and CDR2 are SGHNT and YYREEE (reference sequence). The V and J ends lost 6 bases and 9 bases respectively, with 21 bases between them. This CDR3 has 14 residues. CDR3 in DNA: TGTGCCAGCACCCTGAGGGGGTCGGCTCAGGCCCAGTACTTC. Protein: CASTLRGSAQAQYF.

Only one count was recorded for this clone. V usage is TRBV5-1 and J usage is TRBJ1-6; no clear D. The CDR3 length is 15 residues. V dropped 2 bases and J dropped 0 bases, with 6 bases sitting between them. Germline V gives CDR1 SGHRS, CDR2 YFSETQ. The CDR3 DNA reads TGCGCCAGCAGCTTCGGGAGCTCCTATAATTCACCCCTCCACTTT. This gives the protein CASSFGSSYNSPLHF.

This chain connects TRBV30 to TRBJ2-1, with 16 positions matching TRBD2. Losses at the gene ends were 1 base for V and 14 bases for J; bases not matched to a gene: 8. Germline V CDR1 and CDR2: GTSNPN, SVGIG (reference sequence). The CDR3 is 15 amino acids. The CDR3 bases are TGTGCCTGGAGTGCGGGACTAGCGGGGGGGCCGGTCGAGTTCTTC. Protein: CAWSAGLAGGPVEFF.

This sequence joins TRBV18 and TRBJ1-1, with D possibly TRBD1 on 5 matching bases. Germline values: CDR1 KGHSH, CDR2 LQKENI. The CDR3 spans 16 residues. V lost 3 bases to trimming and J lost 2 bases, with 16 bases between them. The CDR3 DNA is TGTGCCAGCTCACCGCTTCTCCAGGGCACTAACACTGAAGCTTTCTTT. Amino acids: CASSPLLQGTNTEAFF. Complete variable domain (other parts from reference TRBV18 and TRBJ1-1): NAGVMQNPRHLVRRRGQEARLRCSPMKGHSHVYWYRQLPEEGLKFMVYLQKENIIDESGMPKERFSAEFPKEGPSILRIQQVVRGDSAAYFCASSPLLQGTNTEAFFGQGTRLTVV.